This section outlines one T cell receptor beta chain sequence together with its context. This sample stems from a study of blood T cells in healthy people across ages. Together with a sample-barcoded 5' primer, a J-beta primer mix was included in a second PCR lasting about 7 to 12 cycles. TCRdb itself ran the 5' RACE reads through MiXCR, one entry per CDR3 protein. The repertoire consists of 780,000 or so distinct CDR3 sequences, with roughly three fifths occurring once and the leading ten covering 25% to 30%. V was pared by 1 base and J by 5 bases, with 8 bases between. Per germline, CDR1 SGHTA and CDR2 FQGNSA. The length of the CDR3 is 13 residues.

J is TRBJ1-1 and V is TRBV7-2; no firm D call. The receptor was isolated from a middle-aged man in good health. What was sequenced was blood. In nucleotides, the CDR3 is TGTGCCAGCAGCTTAGTACCGGAAACTGAAGCTTTCTTT. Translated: CASSLVPETEAFF.